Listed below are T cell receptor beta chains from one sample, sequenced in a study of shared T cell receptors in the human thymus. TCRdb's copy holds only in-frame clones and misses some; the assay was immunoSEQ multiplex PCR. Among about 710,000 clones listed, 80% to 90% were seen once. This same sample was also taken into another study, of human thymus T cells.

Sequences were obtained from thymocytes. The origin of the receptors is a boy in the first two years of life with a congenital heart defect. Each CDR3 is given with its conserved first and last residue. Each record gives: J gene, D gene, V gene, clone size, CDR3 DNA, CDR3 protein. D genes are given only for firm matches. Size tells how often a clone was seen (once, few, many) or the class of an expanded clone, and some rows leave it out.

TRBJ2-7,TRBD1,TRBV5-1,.,TGCGCCAGCGGCTTGGGGGACAGGGAGCACGAGCAGTACTTC,CASGLGDREHEQYF
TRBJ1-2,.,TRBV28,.,TGTGCCAGTACAGGCCCCGCTAACTATGGCTACACCTTC,CASTGPANYGYTF
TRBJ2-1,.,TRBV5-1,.,TGCGCCAGCAGCCAAATTTACAATGAGCAGTTCTTC,CASSQIYNEQFF
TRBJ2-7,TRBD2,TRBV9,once,TGTGCCAGCAGCGTAGGAACTAGCGGGGGCCACGAGCAGTACTTC,CASSVGTSGGHEQYF
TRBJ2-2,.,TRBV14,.,TGTGCCAGCAGCCCCGTACAGGTCCAGGCCGGGGAGCTGTTTTTT,CASSPVQVQAGELFF
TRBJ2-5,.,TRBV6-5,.,TGTGCCAGCAGTTACTCTTTAACAGACGACCAAGAGACCCAGTACTTC,CASSYSLTDDQETQYF
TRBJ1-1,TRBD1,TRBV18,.,TGTGCCAGCTCACCACAGGACAGGAGCGAAATGAATAACACTGAAGCTTTCTTT,CASSPQDRSEMNNTEAFF
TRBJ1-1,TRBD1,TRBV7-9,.,TGTGCCAGCAGCCCCAAGACAGGGGGCAACACTGAAGCTTTCTTT,CASSPKTGGNTEAFF
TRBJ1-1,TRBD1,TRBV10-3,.,TGTGCCGCCGGGGACAGGAACACTGAAGCTTTCTTT,CAAGDRNTEAFF
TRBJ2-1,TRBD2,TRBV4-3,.,TGCGCCAGCAGCCAAGATCGGCTAGCGGGGGTGAATGAGGAGCAGTTCTTC,CASSQDRLAGVNEEQFF
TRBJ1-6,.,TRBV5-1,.,TGCGCCAGCAGCTTGATTGTAGACAGAAATTCACCCCTCCACTTT,CASSLIVDRNSPLHF
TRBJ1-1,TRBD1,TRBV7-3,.,TGTGCCAGCAGTTTTCGGACAGGGGATAAAGCTTTCTTT,CASSFRTGDKAFF
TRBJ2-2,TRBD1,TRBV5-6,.,TGTGCCAGCAGCGGGACAGCCAACACCGGGGAGCTGTTTTTT,CASSGTANTGELFF
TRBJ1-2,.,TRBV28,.,TGTGCCAGCAGCCAACGACAGCCCAGGCCATTCTATGGCTACACCTTC,CASSQRQPRPFYGYTF
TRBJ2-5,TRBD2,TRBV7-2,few,TGTGCCAGCAGCTCCAGCGGGACTAGCGGGGGGGGGTACCAAGAGACCCAGTACTTC,CASSSSGTSGGGYQETQYF
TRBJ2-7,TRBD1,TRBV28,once,TGTGCCAGCAGTCCGTCCCGGGACAGGGGAGGCTACGAGCAGTACTTC,CASSPSRDRGGYEQYF
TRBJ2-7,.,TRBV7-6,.,TGTGCCAGCCGCGCCGGTCATTCCTCCTACGAGCAGTACTTC,CASRAGHSSYEQYF
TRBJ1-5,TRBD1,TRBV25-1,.,TGTGCCAGCAGTGCGTTCCTACAGGGGGGACGTCAGCCCCAGCATTTT,CASSAFLQGGRQPQHF